This record looks at one TCR beta chain sequence and its context. Antigen specificity is unknown. This entry belongs to a study of OX40 agonist ivuxolimab in advanced cancers. Sequencing used immunoSEQ multiplex PCR; TCRdb keeps in-frame clones, though not all of them. The sample lists 55,000 to 70,000 clones; about 80% were seen once. Study-level findings and limits: With doses of 0.1 to 3.0 mg/kg, CD4+ and CD8+ blood T cells had undergone clonal expansion by week 6. The average count of expanded clones was higher among CD8+ T cells than among CD4+. In the 0.1-3.0 mg/kg groups, partial responders showed among the lowest expansion.

The germline V gene encodes CDR1 SGDLS and CDR2 YYNGEE. This CDR3 contains 17 residues. V was trimmed by 3 bases and J by 4 bases, leaving 20 bases between them. This clonotype originated in an adult with an advanced solid tumor such as melanoma, head and neck, liver or kidney cancer. The chain joins TRBV9 to TRBJ2-1; D possibly corresponds to TRBD2 (7 bases). The source material was CD4+ or CD8+ T cells sorted from blood, sampled in a trial of the OX40 agonist ivuxolimab. The CDR3 bases are TGTGCCAGCAGCGCCCTCGGGGGGACACGGGCGTACAATGAGCAGTTCTTC. This sequence encodes CASSALGGTRAYNEQFF.